The next 22 T cell receptor beta chains were all read from a single sample in a study of preoperative IRX-2 immunotherapy in early breast cancer. Only in-frame clones appear in the TCRdb table, and some are missing; sequencing was by immunoSEQ multiplex PCR. Here the sample spans 35,000 to 45,000 clones, 60% to 80% being singletons. Treatment reported: preoperative locoregional IRX-2 cytokine immunotherapy. Sample: tumor tissue, taken after IRX-2 immunotherapy. These receptors were collected from a human donor with breast cancer.

The chain's CDR3 is CASSFTGGSGGYTF. In DNA, the CDR3 is TGTGCCAGTAGTTTCACAGGGGGCTCGGGTGGCTACACCTTC. The genes are TRBV19 and TRBJ1-2, with TRBD1 identical over 9 bases. The CDR3 consists of 14 residues. With 5 bases clipped from V and 7 bases from J, the junction kept 8 bases outside the gene matches. CDR1 is LNHDA and CDR2 is SQIVND in the germline V gene (reference sequence).

The J gene is TRBJ2-7, the V gene TRBV28, with D perhaps TRBD1 or TRBD2 (5 bases each). The V end was cut by 9 bases, the J end by 2 bases, with 17 bases between. Germline CDR1 and CDR2: MDHEN and SYDVKM. The CDR3 runs 14 residues. The CDR3 spells CASTEPGRTYEQYF. The CDR3 DNA reads TGTGCCAGTACTGAACCGGGACGGACCTACGAGCAGTACTTC.

This chain connects TRBV6-8 to TRBJ2-3; TRBD1 matches at 10 bases. V dropped 6 bases and J dropped 4; count of bases not matched to a gene: 7. This CDR3 has 15 amino acids. CDR1 and CDR2 from the germline V gene are MNHGY and SAAAGT. In DNA, the CDR3 is TGTGCCAGCAGATTGGGACAGGGGCGGTCAGATACGCAGTATTTT. This codes for CASRLGQGRSDTQYF.

In its sample, this clone was seen once. The chain uses TRBV22-1 and TRBJ1-6. TRBV22-1 is a documented pseudogene. This CDR3 contains 14 residues. CDR3 amino acids: CASSVRDWDSPLHF. CDR3 DNA: TGTGCCAGCAGTGTCCGGGACTGGGATTCACCCCTCCACTTT.

This clone has just a few counts. This chain connects TRBV6-8 to TRBJ2-5, with unresolved D. Trimming stripped 4 bases from V and 5 bases from J, with 11 bases between. The CDR3 contains 13 residues. Germline V lookup: CDR1 MNHGY, CDR2 SAAAGT. The CDR3 is CASSLPGAETQYF. The CDR3, as DNA: TGTGCCAGCAGTTTACCAGGAGCGGAGACCCAGTACTTC.

The chain is built from TRBV19 and TRBJ2-3; possible D gene TRBD1, 6 bases. Per the germline V gene, CDR1 is LNHDA and CDR2 is SQIVND (reference sequence). V lost 0 bases to trimming and J lost 11 bases, with 9 bases between them. The CDR3 is made up of 12 amino acids. The CDR3 loop is CASSIDRGQQYF. CDR3 DNA: TGTGCCAGTAGTATAGATCGGGGACAGCAGTATTTT.

This chain links TRBV5-1 with TRBJ2-2; 9 bases map to TRBD2. V shed 4 bases, J shed 6 bases, and the junction held 13 bases outside the gene matches. The CDR3 spans 17 residues. CDR1 SGHRS and CDR2 YFSETQ come from the germline V gene. Written as DNA, the CDR3 is TGCGCCAGCAGCAGAAGGACTAGCGCCGGGGAAGCCGGGGAGCTGTTTTTT. As protein: CASSRRTSAGEAGELFF. Variable domain in full (rest from reference TRBV5-1 and TRBJ2-2): KAGVTQTPRYLIKTRGQQVTLSCSPISGHRSVSWYQQTPGQGLQFLFEYFSETQRNKGNFPGRFSGRQFSNSRSEMNVSTLELGDSALYLCASSRRTSAGEAGELFFGEGSRLTVL.

J is TRBJ2-1 and V is TRBV29-1; D might be TRBD2 (5 bases). CDR1 SQVTM and CDR2 ANQGSEA come from the germline V gene. CDR3 length equals 15 residues. Deletions cut 5 bases from V and 8 bases from J, with 22 bases between. CDR3 coding DNA: TGCAGCGTTTATTCCGGGGTATCGAATGGAGATGAGCAGTTCTTC. As protein: CSVYSGVSNGDEQFF.

This clone was recorded a few times. The chain recombines TRBV6-8 with TRBJ1-2, with 8 bases that match TRBD1. CDR1 MNHGY and CDR2 SAAAGT come from the germline V gene. CDR3 length: 16 amino acids. V was pared by 4 bases and J by 6 bases, with 13 bases of the junction left unmatched. The CDR3 DNA is TGTGCCAGCAGTTGGTCAGCTGACAGGGGTGCTGATGGCTACACCTTC. This sequence encodes CASSWSADRGADGYTF.

In its sample, this clone was seen a few times. The chain combines TRBV6-8 with TRBJ2-5; TRBD1 matches at 8 bases. There are 15 residues in the CDR3. The germline V gene has CDR1 MNHGY and CDR2 SAAAGT. The J segment lost 4 bases and the V segment lost 5 bases, leaving 9 bases of the junction unmatched. The CDR3 here is CASSVDRVIGETQYF. CDR3 nucleotide sequence: TGTGCCAGCAGTGTGGACAGGGTAATCGGAGAGACCCAGTACTTC.

The chain joins TRBV23-1 to TRBJ1-5; possible D gene TRBD1, 6 bases. TRBV23-1 has ORF status, its function being uncertain. The CDR3 length is 15 residues. Trimming removed 7 bases from V and 3 bases from J, with 16 bases in between. For the CDR3, the DNA is TGCGCCAGCACCGCCTATATGGGGGCCAATCAGCCCCAGCATTTT. As protein: CASTAYMGANQPQHF.

V and J are TRBV19 and TRBJ1-5; 9 bases align to TRBD1. Germline CDR1 reads LNHDA; CDR2 reads SQIVND (reference sequence). V was pared by 5 bases and J by 9 bases, with 11 bases of the junction left unmatched. The CDR3 contains 15 residues. CDR3 nucleotides: TGTGCCAGTAGTGAGTCCGGGACAGGGAAAATGCCCCAGCATTTT. This gives the protein CASSESGTGKMPQHF.

A note on this clone: At one end the junction does not follow the germline gene, possibly because of a read error. The chain joins TRBV19 to TRBJ2-5; perhaps TRBD2 as D (5 bases). Germline-derived CDR1 and CDR2 are LNHDA and SQIVND (reference sequence). There are 13 residues in the CDR3. This chain's CDR3 is CASSVGSWEIQYF. CDR3 coding DNA: TGTGCCAGTAGCGTGGGTTCATGGGAGATCCAGTACTTC.

CDR3 nucleotide sequence: TGCGCCAGCAGCCGCGGACGCATGATGTACCAAGAGACCCAGTACTTC. Translating gives CASSRGRMMYQETQYF. The chain links TRBV5-1 to TRBJ2-5, with D unclear. Germline CDR1 reads SGHRS; CDR2 reads YFSETQ. The CDR3 runs 16 residues. Between the trimmed V and J ends, which lost 4 bases and 0 bases, there was a span of 16 bases.

The gene calls are TRBV7-1 and TRBJ2-7, with 7 nucleotides matching TRBD1. TRBV7-1 is noted as an ORF with a role that remains uncertain. The CDR3 extends over 16 amino acids. The trim removed 4 bases at V and 0 bases at J, leaving 9 bases unmatched. The CDR3 here is CASSLAGRGYSYEQYF. As DNA, the CDR3 is TGTGCCAGCAGCTTAGCTGGCAGGGGGTACTCCTACGAGCAGTACTTC.

The CDR3 sequence is CASSFQANEKLFF. CDR3 nucleotides: TGTGCCAGCAGCTTTCAGGCTAATGAAAAACTGTTTTTT. This chain connects TRBV7-8 to TRBJ1-4; the D is unclear. This CDR3 region has 13 residues. Germline CDR1 and CDR2: SGHVS and FQNEAQ. Trimming removed 3 bases at V and 3 bases at J, with 5 bases between.

CDR3 sequence: CASSLGASGSQETQYF. The CDR3 region has the DNA TGTGCCAGCAGCTTAGGGGCTAGCGGGTCTCAAGAGACCCAGTACTTC. The chain employs TRBV11-3 and TRBJ2-5, with 8 bases fitting TRBD2. CDR1 is SGHNT and CDR2 is YENEEA in the germline V gene. The CDR3 is 16 amino acids. Trimming removed 1 base from V and 2 bases from J; junction bases left unmatched: 6.

This chain joins TRBV6-8 and TRBJ1-1; perhaps TRBD1 as D (5 bases). This CDR3 spans 15 amino acids. Germline assignment: CDR1 MNHGY and CDR2 SAAAGT. Deletions cut 5 bases from V and 0 bases from J, with 13 bases between. This CDR3 is CASSVTGLMNTEAFF. The DNA of the CDR3 is TGTGCCAGCAGTGTAACGGGACTCATGAACACTGAAGCTTTCTTT.

The chain recombines TRBV5-1 with TRBJ2-1; no clear D gene. Trimming shortened V by 1 base and J by 0 bases, and 8 bases separated the two germline ends. CDR1 is SGHRS, CDR2 YFSETQ, per germline. The CDR3 length is 15 residues. The CDR3 nucleotides read TGCGCCAGCAGCTTGCCCAGTAGCTCCTACAATGAGCAGTTCTTC. It codes for CASSLPSSSYNEQFF. The entire variable domain, with the rest obtained from reference TRBV5-1 and TRBJ2-1, is as follows: KAGVTQTPRYLIKTRGQQVTLSCSPISGHRSVSWYQQTPGQGLQFLFEYFSETQRNKGNFPGRFSGRQFSNSRSEMNVSTLELGDSALYLCASSLPSSSYNEQFFGPGTRLTVL.

The chain is built from TRBV12-5 and TRBJ2-2; TRBD1 matches 9 bases. The V gene's germline CDR1 is LGHNT and CDR2 FRNRAP. J lost 1 base, V lost 1 base, and 1 base had no gene match. The CDR3 loop spans 16 amino acids. This chain's CDR3 is CASGLATGGNTGELFF. CDR3 DNA sequence: TGTGCTAGTGGTTTGGCGACAGGGGGGAACACCGGGGAGCTGTTTTTT. Full variable domain (rest looked up from reference TRBV12-5 and TRBJ2-2): DARVTQTPRHKVTEMGQEVTMRCQPILGHNTVFWYRQTMMQGLELLAYFRNRAPLDDSGMPKDRFSAEMPDATLATLKIQPSEPRDSAVYFCASGLATGGNTGELFFGEGSRLTVL.

This rearrangement joins TRBV6-8 to TRBJ1-2; D perhaps matches TRBD1 (5 bases). V was shortened by 7 bases and J by 5 bases, with 11 bases between the two germline ends. Germline CDR1 and CDR2: MNHGY and SAAAGT. The CDR3 spans 12 residues. CDR3 coding DNA: TGTGCCAGCACCGAAGGGGAATATGGCTACACCTTC. Translated: CASTEGEYGYTF.

The V and J genes are TRBV10-3 and TRBJ1-5; possible D gene TRBD1, 5 bases. Per germline, CDR1 ENHRY and CDR2 SYGVKD. Trimming pared 1 base from V and 4 bases from J, leaving 11 bases between. This CDR3 spans 15 amino acids. As DNA, the CDR3 is TGTGCCATCAGTGAGTATTTGGGGGAGAATCAGCCCCAGCATTTT. The encoded protein is CAISEYLGENQPQHF.